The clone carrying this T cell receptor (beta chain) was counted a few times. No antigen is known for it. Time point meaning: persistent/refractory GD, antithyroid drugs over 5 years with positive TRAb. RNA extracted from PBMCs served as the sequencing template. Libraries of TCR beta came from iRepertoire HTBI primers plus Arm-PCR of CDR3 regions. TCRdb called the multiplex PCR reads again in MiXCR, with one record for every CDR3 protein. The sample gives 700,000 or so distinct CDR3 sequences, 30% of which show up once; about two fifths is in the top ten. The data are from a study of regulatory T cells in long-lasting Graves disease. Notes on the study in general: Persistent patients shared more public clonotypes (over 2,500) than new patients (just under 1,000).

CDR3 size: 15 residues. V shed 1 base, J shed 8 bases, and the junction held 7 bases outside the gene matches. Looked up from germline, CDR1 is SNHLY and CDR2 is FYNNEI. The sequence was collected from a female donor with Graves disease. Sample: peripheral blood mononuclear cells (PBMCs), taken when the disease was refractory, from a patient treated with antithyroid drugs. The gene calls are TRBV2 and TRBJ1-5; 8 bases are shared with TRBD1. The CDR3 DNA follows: TGTGCCAGCAGTGAAGACAGGGGGAGTTTTGAGCCCCAGCATTTT. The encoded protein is CASSEDRGSFEPQHF. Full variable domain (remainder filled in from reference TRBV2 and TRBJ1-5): EPEVTQTPSHQVTQMGQEVILRCVPISNHLYFYWYRQILGQKVEFLVSFYNNEISEKSEIFDDQFSVERPDGSNFTLKIRSTKLEDSAMYFCASSEDRGSFEPQHFGDGTRLSIL.